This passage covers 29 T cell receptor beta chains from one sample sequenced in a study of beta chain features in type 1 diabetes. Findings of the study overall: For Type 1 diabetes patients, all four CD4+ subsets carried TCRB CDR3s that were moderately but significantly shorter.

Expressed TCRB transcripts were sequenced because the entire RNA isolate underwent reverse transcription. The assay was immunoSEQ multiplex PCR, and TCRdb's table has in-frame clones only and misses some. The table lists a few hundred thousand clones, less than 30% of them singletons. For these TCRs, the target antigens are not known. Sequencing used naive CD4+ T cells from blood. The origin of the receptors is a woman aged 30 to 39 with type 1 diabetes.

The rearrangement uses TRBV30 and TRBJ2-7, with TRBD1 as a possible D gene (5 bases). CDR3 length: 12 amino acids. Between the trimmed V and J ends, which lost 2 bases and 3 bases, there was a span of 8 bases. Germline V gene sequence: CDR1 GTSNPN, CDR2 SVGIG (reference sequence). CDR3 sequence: CAWSIDSYEQYF. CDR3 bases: TGTGCCTGGAGTATAGACAGCTACGAGCAGTACTTC. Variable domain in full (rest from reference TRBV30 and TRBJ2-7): SQTIHQWPATLVQPVGSPLSLECTVEGTSNPNLYWYRQAAGRGLQLLFYSVGIGQISSEVPQNLSASRPQDRQFILSSKKLLLSDSGFYLCAWSIDSYEQYFGPGTRLTVT.

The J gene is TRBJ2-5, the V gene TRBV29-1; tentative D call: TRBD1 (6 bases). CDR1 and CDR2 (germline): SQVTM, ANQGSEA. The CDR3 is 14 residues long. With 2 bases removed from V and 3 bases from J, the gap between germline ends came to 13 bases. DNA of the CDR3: TGCAGCGTTGAATCGGACAGCAAAGAAGAGACCCAGTACTTC. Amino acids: CSVESDSKEETQYF.

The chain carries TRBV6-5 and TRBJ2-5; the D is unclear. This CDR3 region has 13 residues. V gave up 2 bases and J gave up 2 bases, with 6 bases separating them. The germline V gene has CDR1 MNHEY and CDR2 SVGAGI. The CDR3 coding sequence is TGTGCCAGCAGTTACACTGCTCAAGAGACCCAGTACTTC. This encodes CASSYTAQETQYF.

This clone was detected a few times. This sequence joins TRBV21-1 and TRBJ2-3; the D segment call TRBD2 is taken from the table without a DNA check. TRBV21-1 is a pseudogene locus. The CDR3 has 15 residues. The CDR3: CASPLAGGSTDTQYF. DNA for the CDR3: TGTGCCAGCCCCCTAGCGGGAGGTTCCACAGATACGCAGTATTTT.

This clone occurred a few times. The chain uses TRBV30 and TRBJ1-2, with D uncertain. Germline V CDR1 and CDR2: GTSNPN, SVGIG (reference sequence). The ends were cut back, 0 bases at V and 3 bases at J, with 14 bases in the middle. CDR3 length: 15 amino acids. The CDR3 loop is CAWSVLGGLDYGYTF. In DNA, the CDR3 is TGTGCCTGGAGTGTACTGGGAGGGCTAGACTATGGCTACACCTTC.

The CDR3 reads CASSIQGAHGTGELFF. The DNA for the CDR3 is TGTGCCAGCAGTATACAGGGGGCGCATGGCACCGGGGAGCTGTTTTTT. The genes are TRBV28 and TRBJ2-2; TRBD1 agrees at 9 bases. Trimming at V came to 5 bases and at J to 4 bases, leaving 8 bases not matched to a gene. CDR1 MDHEN and CDR2 SYDVKM come from the germline V gene. This CDR3 spans 16 amino acids.

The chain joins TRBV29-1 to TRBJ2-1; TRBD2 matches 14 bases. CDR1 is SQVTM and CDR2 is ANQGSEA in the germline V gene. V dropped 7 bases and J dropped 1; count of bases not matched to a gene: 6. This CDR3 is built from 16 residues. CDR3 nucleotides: TGCAGCGATCTGACTAGCGGGGGGGATTCCTACAATGAGCAGTTCTTC. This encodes CSDLTSGGDSYNEQFF.

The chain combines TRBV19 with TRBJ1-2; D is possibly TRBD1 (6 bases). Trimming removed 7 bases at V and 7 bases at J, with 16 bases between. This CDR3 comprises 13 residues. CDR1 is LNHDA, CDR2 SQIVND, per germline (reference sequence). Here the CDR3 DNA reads TGTGCCAGTAATCCCAAACAGGGTCTTGGCTACACCTTC. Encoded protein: CASNPKQGLGYTF.

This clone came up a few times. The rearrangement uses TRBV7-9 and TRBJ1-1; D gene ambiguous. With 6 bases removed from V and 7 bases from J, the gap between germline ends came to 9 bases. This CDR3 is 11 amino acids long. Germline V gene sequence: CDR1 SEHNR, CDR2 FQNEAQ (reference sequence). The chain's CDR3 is CASSWGVEAFF. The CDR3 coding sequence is TGTGCCAGCAGTTGGGGAGTTGAAGCTTTCTTT.

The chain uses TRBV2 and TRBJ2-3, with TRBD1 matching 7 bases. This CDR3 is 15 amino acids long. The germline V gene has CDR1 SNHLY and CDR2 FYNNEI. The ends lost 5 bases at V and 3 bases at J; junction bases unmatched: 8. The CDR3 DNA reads TGTGCCAGCAGTTCTGACAGGGTAGGGACAGATACGCAGTATTTT. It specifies CASSSDRVGTDTQYF.

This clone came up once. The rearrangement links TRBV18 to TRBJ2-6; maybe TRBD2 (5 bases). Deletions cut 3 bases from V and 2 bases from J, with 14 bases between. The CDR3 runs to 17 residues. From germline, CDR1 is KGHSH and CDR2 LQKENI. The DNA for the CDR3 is TGTGCCAGCTCACCTGCGGGCGCTCGGACTGGGGCCAACGTCCTGACTTTC. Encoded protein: CASSPAGARTGANVLTF.

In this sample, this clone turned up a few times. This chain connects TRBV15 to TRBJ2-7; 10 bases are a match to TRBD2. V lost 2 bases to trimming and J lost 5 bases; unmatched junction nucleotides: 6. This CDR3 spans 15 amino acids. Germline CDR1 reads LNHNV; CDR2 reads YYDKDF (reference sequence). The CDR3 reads CATSRRTSGQDEQYF. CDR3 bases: TGTGCCACCAGCAGAAGGACTAGCGGCCAGGACGAGCAGTACTTC.

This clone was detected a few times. The CDR3 here is CASSSSGTGFLDEQFF. CDR3 bases: TGTGCCAGCAGCTCTTCCGGGACAGGGTTTTTGGATGAGCAGTTCTTC. The V and J genes are TRBV9 and TRBJ2-1, with 9 positions matching TRBD1. The V gene's germline CDR1 is SGDLS and CDR2 YYNGEE. J was trimmed by 8 bases and V by 4 bases; bases with no gene match: 13. The CDR3 length is 16 residues.

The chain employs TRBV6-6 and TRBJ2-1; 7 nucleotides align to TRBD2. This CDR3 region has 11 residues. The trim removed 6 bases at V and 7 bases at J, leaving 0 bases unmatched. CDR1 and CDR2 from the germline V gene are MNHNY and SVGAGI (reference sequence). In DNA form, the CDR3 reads TGTGCCAGCAGCGGGGGGAATGAGCAGTTCTTC. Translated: CASSGGNEQFF.

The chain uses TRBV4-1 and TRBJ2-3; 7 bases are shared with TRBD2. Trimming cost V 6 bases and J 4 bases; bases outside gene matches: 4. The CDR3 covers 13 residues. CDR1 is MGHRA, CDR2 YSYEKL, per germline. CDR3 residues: CASRTSPADTQYF. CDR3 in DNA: TGCGCCAGCAGGACTAGCCCGGCAGATACGCAGTATTTT.

CDR3 nucleotides: TGCGCCAGCAGCCACCCTTGGGGGGACCTTCAAGAGACCCAGTACTTC. Translating gives CASSHPWGDLQETQYF. The V and J genes are TRBV4-1 and TRBJ2-5, with a weak D call TRBD2 (6 bases). The CDR3 spans 16 residues. V lost 3 bases and J lost 2, with 16 bases in between. CDR1 is MGHRA, CDR2 YSYEKL, per germline.

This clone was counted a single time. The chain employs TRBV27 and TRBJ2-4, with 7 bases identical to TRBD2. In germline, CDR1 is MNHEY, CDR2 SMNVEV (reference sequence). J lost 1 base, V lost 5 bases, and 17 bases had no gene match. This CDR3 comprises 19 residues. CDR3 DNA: TGTGCCAGCAGTCTGGTAGCGGCACCCGTGGGGGGGGCCAAAAACATTCAGTACTTC. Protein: CASSLVAAPVGGAKNIQYF.

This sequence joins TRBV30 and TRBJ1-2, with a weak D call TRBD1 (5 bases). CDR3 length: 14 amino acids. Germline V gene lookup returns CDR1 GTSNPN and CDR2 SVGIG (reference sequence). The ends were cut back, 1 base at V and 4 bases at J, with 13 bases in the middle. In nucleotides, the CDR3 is TGTGCCTGGAGTGAAAGGTACAGGTTCTATGGCTACACCTTC. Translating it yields CAWSERYRFYGYTF.

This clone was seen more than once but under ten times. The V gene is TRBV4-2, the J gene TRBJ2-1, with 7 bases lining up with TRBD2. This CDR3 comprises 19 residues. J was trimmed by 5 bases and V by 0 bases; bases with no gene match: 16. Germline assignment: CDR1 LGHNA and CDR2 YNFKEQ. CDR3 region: CASSQDWLAAVSWDNEQFF. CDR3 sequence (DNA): TGTGCCAGCAGCCAAGATTGGCTAGCGGCCGTGAGCTGGGACAATGAGCAGTTCTTC.

The chain's CDR3 is CASSPSTDTQYF. The CDR3 DNA follows: TGTGCCAGCAGCCCTAGCACAGATACGCAGTATTTT. The rearrangement joins TRBV7-9 to TRBJ2-3; D remains ambiguous. The germline CDR1 and CDR2 sequences are SEHNR and FQNEAQ (reference sequence). Between the trimmed V and J ends, which lost 5 bases and 0 bases, there was a span of 3 bases. The CDR3 extends over 12 amino acids.

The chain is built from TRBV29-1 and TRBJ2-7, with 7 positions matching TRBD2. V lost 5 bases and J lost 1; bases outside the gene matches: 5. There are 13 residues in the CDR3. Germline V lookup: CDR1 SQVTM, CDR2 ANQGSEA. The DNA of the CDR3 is TGCAGCGTTTTCAGCGGGGCGTCCTACGAGCAGTACTTC. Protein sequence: CSVFSGASYEQYF.

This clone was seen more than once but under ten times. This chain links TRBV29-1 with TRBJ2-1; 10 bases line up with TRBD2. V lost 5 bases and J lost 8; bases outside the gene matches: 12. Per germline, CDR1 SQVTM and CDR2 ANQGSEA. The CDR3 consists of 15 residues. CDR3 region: CSVYTAGGPKDEQFF. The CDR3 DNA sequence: TGCAGCGTTTACACAGCGGGAGGGCCTAAGGATGAGCAGTTCTTC.

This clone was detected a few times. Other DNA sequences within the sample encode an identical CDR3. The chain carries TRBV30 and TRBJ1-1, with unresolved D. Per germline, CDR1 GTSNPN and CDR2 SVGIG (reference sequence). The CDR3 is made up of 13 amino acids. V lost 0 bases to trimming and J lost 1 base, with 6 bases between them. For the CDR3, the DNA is TGTGCCTGGAGTGTACGGAGGAACACTGAAGCTTTCTTT. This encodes CAWSVRRNTEAFF.

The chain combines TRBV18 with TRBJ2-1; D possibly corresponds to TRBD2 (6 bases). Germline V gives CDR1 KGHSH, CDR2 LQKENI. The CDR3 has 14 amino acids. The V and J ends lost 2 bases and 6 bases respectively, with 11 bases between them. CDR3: CASSPGTRSNEQFF. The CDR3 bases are TGTGCCAGCTCACCAGGGACTCGATCCAATGAGCAGTTCTTC. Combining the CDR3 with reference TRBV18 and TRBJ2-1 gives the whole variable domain NAGVMQNPRHLVRRRGQEARLRCSPMKGHSHVYWYRQLPEEGLKFMVYLQKENIIDESGMPKERFSAEFPKEGPSILRIQQVVRGDSAAYFCASSPGTRSNEQFFGPGTRLTVL.

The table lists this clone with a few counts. Written as DNA, the CDR3 is TGTGCCAGCAGCTTAACGGGGGGCGAGCAGTACTTC. It codes for CASSLTGGEQYF. This chain connects TRBV11-1 to TRBJ2-7, with 7 bases lining up with TRBD2. The CDR3 loop spans 12 amino acids. The junction had 1 base not matched to a gene; V was cut back by 2 bases and J by 6 bases. Germline V lookup: CDR1 SGHAT, CDR2 FQDESV (reference sequence).

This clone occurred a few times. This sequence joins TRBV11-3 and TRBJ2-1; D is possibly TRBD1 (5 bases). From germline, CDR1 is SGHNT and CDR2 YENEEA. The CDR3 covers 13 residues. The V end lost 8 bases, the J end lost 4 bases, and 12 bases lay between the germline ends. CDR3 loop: CASGARAYNEQFF. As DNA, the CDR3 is TGTGCCAGCGGGGCCAGGGCTTACAATGAGCAGTTCTTC. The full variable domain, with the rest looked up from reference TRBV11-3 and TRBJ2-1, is EAGVVQSPRYKIIEKKQPVAFWCNPISGHNTLYWYLQNLGQGPELLIRYENEEAVDDSQLPKDRFSAERLKGVDSTLKIQPAELGDSAVYLCASGARAYNEQFFGPGTRLTVL.

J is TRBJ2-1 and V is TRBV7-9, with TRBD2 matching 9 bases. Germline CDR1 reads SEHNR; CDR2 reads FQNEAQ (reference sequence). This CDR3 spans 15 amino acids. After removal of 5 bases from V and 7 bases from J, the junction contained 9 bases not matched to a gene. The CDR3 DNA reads TGTGCCAGCAGCCTTAGAGCGGGAGGTATAAATGAGCAGTTCTTC. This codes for CASSLRAGGINEQFF.

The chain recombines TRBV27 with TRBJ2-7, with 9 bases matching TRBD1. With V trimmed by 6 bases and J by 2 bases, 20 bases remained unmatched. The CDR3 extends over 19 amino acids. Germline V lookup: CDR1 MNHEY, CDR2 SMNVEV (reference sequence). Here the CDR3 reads CASSSLKPSDRGWPYEQYF. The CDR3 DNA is TGTGCCAGCAGCTCACTAAAACCCTCGGACAGGGGTTGGCCCTACGAGCAGTACTTC.

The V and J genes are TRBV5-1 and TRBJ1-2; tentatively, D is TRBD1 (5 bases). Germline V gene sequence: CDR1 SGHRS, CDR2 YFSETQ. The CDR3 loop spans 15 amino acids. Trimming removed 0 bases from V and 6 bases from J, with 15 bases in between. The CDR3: CASSLAAGNFNGYTF. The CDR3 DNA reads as TGCGCCAGCAGCTTGGCGGCAGGGAATTTTAATGGCTACACCTTC.